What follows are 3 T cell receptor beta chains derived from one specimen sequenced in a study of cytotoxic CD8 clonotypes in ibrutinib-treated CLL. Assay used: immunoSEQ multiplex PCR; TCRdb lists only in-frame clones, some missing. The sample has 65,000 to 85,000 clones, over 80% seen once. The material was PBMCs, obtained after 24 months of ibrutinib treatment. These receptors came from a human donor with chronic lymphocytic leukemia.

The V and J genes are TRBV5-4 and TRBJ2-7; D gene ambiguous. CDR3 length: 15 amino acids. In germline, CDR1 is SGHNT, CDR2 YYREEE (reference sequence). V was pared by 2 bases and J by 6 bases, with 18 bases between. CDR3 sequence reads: CASSLPGTVLGEQYF. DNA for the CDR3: TGTGCCAGCAGCTTACCCGGTACCGTTCTTGGCGAGCAGTACTTC.

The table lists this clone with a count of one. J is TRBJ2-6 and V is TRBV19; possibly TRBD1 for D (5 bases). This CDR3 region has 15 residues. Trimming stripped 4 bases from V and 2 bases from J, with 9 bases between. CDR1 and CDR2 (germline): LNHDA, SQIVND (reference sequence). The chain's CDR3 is CASSSRTTGANVLTF. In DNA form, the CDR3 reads TGTGCCAGTAGTAGCAGGACAACTGGGGCCAACGTCCTGACTTTC.

The CDR3: CASSLPGTGYTF. CDR3 nucleotides: TGTGCCAGCAGTTTACCCGGGACCGGCTACACCTTC. The genes are TRBV28 and TRBJ1-2, with D possibly TRBD1 on 5 matching bases. The CDR3 consists of 12 residues. The V end lost 2 bases, the J end lost 8 bases, and 9 bases lay between the germline ends. Germline CDR1 MDHEN, CDR2 SYDVKM.